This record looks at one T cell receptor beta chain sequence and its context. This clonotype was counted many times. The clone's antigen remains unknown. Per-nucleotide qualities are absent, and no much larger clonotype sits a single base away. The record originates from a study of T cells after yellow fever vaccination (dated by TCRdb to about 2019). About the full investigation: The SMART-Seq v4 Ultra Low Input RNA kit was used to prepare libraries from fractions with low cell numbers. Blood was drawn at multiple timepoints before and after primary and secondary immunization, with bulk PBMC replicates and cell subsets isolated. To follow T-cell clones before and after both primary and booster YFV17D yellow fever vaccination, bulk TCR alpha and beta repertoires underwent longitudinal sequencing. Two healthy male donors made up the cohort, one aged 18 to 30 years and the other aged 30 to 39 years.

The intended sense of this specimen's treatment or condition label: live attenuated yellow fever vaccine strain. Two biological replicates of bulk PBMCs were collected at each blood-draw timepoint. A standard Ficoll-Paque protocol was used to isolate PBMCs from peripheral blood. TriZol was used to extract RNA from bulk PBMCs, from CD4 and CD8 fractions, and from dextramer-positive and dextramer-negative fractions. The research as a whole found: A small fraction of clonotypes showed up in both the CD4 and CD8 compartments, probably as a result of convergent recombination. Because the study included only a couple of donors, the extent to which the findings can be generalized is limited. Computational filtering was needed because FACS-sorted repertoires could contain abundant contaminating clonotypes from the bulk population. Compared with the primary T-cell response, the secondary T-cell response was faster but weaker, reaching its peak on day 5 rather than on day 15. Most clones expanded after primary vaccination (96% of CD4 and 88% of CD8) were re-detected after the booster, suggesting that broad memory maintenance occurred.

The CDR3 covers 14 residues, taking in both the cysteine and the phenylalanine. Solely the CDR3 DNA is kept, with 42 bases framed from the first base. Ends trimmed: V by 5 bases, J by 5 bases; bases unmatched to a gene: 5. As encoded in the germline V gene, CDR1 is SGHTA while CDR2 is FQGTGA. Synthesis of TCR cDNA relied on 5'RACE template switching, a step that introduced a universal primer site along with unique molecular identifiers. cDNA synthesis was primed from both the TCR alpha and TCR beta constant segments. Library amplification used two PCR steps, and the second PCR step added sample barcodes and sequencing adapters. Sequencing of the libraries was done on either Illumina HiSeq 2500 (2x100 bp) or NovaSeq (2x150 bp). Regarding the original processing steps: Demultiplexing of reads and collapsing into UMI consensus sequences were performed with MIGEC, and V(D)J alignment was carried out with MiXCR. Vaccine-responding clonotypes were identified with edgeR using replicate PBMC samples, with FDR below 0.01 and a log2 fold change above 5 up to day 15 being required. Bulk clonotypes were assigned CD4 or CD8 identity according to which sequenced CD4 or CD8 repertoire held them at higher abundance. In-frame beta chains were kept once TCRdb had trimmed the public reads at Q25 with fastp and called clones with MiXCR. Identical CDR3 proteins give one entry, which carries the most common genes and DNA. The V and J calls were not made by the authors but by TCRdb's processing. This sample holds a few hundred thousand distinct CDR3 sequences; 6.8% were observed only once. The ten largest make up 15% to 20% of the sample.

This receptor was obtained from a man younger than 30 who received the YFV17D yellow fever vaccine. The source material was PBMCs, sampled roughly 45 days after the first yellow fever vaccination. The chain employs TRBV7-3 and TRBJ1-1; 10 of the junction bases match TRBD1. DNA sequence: TGTGCCAGCAGCACGACAGGGGGCGCGACTGAAGCTTTCTTT. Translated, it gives CASSTTGGATEAFF.